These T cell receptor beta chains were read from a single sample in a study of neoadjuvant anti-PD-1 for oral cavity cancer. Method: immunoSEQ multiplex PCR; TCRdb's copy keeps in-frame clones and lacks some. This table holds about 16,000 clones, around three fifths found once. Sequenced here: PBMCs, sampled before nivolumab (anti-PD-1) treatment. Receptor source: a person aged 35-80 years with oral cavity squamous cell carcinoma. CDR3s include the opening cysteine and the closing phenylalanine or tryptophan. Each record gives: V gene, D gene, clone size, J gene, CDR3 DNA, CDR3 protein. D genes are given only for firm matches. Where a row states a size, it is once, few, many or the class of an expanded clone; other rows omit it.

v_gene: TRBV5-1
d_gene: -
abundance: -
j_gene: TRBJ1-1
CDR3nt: TGCGCCAGCAGCCCCCGTCCGGGGGACACTGAAGCTTTCTTT
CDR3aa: CASSPRPGDTEAFF

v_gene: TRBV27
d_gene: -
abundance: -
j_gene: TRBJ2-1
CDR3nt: TGTGCCACGCGGGGAGGCTCCTACAATGAGCAGTTCTTC
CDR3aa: CATRGGSYNEQFF

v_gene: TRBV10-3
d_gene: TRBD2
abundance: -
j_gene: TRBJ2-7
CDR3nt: TGTGCCATCAGTGAGTCCGGGGGACTAGCGGGAAGCTCCTACGAGCAGTACTTC
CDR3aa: CAISESGGLAGSSYEQYF

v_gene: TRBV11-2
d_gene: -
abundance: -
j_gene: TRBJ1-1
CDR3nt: TGTGCCAGCAGCTTACTTGAGGGGAACACTGAAGCTTTCTTT
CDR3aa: CASSLLEGNTEAFF

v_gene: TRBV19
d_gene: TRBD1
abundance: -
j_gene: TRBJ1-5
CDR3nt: TGTGCCAGTAGTATTTGGGGTCCACAGGGGTACAATCAGCCCCAGCATTTT
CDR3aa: CASSIWGPQGYNQPQHF

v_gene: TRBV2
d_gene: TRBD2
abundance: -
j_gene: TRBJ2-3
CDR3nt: TGTGCCAGCAGTGAAGCGCGGGGGGGCCTTGGATATTTT
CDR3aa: CASSEARGGLGYF

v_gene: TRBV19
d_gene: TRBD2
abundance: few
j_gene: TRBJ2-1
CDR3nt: TGTGCCAGTGGGCGACTAGCGGGGTTCTCCTACAATGAGCAGTTCTTC
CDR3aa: CASGRLAGFSYNEQFF

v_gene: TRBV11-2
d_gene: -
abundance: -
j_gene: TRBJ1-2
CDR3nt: TGTGCCAGCAGTCTAACGACCCTCAACTATGGCTACACCTTC
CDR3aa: CASSLTTLNYGYTF

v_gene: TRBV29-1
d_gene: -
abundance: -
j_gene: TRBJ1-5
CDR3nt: TGCAGCGTTTCCGGATCTAACCAGCCCCAGCATTTT
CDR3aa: CSVSGSNQPQHF

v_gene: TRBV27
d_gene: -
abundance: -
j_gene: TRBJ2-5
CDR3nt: TGTGCCAGCAACACCGGGACCGGGGGGACCCAGTACTTC
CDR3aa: CASNTGTGGTQYF

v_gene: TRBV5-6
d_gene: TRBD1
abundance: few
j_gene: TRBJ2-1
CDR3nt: TGTGCCAGCAGCTTAATAGACAGGGCGGAGAATGAGCAGTTCTTC
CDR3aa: CASSLIDRAENEQFF

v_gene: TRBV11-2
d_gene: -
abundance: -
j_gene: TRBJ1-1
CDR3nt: TGTGCCAGCAGCTCGACAGATATGAACACTGAAGCTTTCTTT
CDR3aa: CASSSTDMNTEAFF

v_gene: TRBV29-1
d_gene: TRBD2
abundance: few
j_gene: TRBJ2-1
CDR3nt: TGCAGCGTTGAAGGGACTAGTACTTCTGAGCAGTTCTTC
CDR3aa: CSVEGTSTSEQFF

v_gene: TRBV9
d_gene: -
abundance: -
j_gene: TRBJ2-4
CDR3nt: TGTGCCAGCAGCGGGCGGGGGGACAGAGACAAAAACATTCAGTACTTC
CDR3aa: CASSGRGDRDKNIQYF

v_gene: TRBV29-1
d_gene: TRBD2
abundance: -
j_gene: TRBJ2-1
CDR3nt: TGCAGCGTTGGGACTAGCGATTACAATGAGCAGTTCTTC
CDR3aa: CSVGTSDYNEQFF

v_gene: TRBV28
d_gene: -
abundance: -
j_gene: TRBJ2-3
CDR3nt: TGTGCCAGCAGCCGCGTCATAACTAGCACAGATACGCAGTATTTT
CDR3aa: CASSRVITSTDTQYF

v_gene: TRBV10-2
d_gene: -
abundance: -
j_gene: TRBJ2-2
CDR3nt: TGCGCCAGCAGTGAGGGAGCCACGGACACCGGGGAGCTGTTTTTT
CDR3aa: CASSEGATDTGELFF

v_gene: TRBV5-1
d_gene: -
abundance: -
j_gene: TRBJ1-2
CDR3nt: TGCGCCAGCAGCTTGGCCTTGGGGGGCGCTGACTATGGCTACACCTTC
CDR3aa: CASSLALGGADYGYTF

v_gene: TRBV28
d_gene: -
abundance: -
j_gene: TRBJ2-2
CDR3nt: TGTGCCAGCAATGGAAACACCGGGGAGCTGTTTTTT
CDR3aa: CASNGNTGELFF

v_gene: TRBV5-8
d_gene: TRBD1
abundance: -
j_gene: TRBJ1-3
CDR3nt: TGTGCCAGCAGCATGACAGGGGTTACTGGAAACACCATATATTTT
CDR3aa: CASSMTGVTGNTIYF

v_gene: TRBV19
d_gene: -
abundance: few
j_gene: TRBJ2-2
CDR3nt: TGTGCCAGTAGAGGGGTTGATACGGGGAGGTCCGGGGAGCTGTTTTTT
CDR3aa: CASRGVDTGRSGELFF

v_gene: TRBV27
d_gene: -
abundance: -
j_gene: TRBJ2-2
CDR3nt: TGTGCCAGCCGACCGCCAGGGGGAGGGCCAACCGGGGAGCTGTTTTTT
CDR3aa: CASRPPGGGPTGELFF

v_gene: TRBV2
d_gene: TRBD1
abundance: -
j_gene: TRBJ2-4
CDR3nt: TGTGCCAGCAGGGAAGAGACAGGGGCCAAAAACATTCAGTACTTC
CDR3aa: CASREETGAKNIQYF

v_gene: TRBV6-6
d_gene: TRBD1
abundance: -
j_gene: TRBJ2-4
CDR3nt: TGTGCCAGCAGTTTAGGGGACAGGGGTTCGAACATTCAGTACTTC
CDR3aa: CASSLGDRGSNIQYF

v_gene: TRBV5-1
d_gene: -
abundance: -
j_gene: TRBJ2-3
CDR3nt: TGCGCCAGCAGCTTGGAGGGGACCCATACGCAGTATTTT
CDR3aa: CASSLEGTHTQYF

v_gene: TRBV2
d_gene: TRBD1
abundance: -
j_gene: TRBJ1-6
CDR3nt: TGTGCCAGCAGGACAGGGGAGTATTCACCCCTCCACTTT
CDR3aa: CASRTGEYSPLHF

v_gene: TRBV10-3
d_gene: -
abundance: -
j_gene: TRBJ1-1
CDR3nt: TGTGCCATCAGTGACACGGCGAACACTGAAGCTTTCTTT
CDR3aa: CAISDTANTEAFF

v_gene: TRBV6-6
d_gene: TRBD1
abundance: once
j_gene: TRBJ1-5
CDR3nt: TGTGCCAGCCTTCCGAGGGGGCATGGCAATCAGCCCCAGCATTTT
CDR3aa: CASLPRGHGNQPQHF

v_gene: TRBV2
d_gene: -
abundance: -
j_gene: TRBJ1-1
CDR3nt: TGTGCCAGCCGACCTTCAGGCACTGAAGCTTTCTTT
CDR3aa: CASRPSGTEAFF

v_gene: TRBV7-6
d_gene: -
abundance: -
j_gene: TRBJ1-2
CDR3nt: TGTGCCAGCAGCTTAGAGGTAGGCCCGGGAAAGGGCTACACCTTC
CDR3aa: CASSLEVGPGKGYTF

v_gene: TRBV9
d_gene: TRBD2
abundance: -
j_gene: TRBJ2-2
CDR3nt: TGTGCCAGCAGCCCCCTCCCCGGGGGGAGGAACACCGGGGAGCTGTTTTTT
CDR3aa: CASSPLPGGRNTGELFF

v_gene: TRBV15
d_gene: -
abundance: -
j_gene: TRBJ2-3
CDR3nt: TGTGCCACCAGGAAGAGAGGATTGGGGGACGTCCCAGATACGCAGTATTTT
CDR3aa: CATRKRGLGDVPDTQYF

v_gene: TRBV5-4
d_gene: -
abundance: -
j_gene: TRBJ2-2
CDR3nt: TGTGCCAGCAGCTTGGGCCCTGACAGCCCGGGCACCGGGGAGCTGTTTTTT
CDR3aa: CASSLGPDSPGTGELFF

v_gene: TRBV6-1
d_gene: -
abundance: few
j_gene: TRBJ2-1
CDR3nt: TGTGCCAGCATCGGCGGGGGCCTAAATGAGCAGTTCTTC
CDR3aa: CASIGGGLNEQFF

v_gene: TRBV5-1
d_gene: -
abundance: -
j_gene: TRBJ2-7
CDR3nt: TGCGCCAGCAGCCGAGGTAATTTTATTGGATTGGGCCTAAGGGACGAGCAGTACTTC
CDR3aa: CASSRGNFIGLGLRDEQYF

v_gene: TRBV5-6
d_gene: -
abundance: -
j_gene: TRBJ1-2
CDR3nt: TGTGCCAGCAGTCCCCGGGGGCTAAGCTATGGCTACACCTTC
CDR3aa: CASSPRGLSYGYTF

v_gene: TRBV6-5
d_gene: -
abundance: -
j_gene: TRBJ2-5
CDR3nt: TGTGCCAGCAGTTACAGGCTCCGGGAGACCCAGTACTTC
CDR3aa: CASSYRLRETQYF